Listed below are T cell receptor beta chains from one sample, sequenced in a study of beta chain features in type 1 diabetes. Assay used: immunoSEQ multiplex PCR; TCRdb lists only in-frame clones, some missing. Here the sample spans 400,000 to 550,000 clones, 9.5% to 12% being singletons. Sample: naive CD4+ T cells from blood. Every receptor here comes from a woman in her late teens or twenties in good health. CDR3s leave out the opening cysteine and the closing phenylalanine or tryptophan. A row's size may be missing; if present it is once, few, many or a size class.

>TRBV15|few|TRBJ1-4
ATSREGSPNEKLF
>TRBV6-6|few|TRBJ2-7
AARKGIRSYEQY
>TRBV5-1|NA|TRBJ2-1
ASSFTGTSYNEQF
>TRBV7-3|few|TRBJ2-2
ASSPGLAGSGELF
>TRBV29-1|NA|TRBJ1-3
SVELVSSGNTIY
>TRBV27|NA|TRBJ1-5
ASGGFGNQPQH
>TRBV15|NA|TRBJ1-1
ATSRRQGGMAEAF
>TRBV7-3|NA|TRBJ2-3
ASSLTDTQY
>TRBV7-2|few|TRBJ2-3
ASSLASGRTDTQY
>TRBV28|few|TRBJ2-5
ASSLAPLAGETQY
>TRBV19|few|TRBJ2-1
ASSTGYRENNEQF
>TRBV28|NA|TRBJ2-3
ASIRRGRLTQY
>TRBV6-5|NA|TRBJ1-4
ASRSFNEKLF
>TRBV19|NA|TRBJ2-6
ASTPGSTGANVLT
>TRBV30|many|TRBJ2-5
AWSGGRGAAQY
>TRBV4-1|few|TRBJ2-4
ASSSRGGQRLNIQY
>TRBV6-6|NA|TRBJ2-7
ASSFGTDYEQY
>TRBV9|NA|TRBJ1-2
ASSVEQGRYGYT
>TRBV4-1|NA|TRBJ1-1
ASSQEWGRLNTEAF
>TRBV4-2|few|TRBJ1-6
ASSQIKDSPLH
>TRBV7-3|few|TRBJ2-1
ASSQDRSSYNEQF
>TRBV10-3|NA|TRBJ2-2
AISGGPMGTGELF
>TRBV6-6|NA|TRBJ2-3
ASSYRLEDTQY
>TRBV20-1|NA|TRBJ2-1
SASTGTGLF
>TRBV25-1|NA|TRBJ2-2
ASRPPIGELF
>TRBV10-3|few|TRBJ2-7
AISGAGGPYEQY
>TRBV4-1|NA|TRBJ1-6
ASSQDASPLH
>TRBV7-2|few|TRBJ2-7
ASSRSYEQY
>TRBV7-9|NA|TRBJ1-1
ASSLAGSYTEAF
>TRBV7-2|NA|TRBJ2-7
ASSLAWAAIQYEQY
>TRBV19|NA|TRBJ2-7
ASRGQGRDEQY
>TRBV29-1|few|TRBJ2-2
SVESGTTTLGELF
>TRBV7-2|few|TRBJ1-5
ASSLGAWGRNQPQH
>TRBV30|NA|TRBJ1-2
AWDRQQGRGYT
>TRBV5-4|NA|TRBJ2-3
ASSFSSGTDTQY
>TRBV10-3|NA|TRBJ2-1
AISALESSEQF